What follows describes a single T cell receptor beta chain. This sample stems from a study of blood T cell repertoires in COVID-19. Methods used by the authors: Estimation of nucleated cell counts relied on the amplification of reference gene primers. Method: immunoSEQ multiplex PCR; TCRdb's copy keeps in-frame clones and lacks some. Clonal size and the V and J genes are those of that table, whereas D and trimming came from the DNA. The sample comprises 170,000 or so clones, 70% to 80% of which are singletons, and about 18% rests with the top ten. CDR1 is KGHDR and CDR2 is SFDVKD in the germline V gene. Trimming at V came to 4 bases and at J to 6 bases, leaving 3 bases not matched to a gene. The length of the CDR3 is 14 residues.

The chain carries TRBV24-1 and TRBJ2-2, with 8 bases identical to TRBD1. This TCR derives from a woman aged 45-65 years who had recovered from COVID-19. Specimen: PBMCs or T cells enriched from blood (not recorded which). DNA for the CDR3: TGTGCCACCAGTGAGCAACAGGGGGCCGGGGAGCTGTTTTTT. It codes for CATSEQQGAGELFF.